This is a list of T cell receptor beta chains from one sample in a study of T-cell reconstitution after alpha-beta-depleted transplantation in children. From the PCR reads, TCRdb called clonotypes with MiXCR, one entry per CDR3 protein. In the table there are about 200,000 distinct CDR3 sequences, about 7% of which are singletons. The sequencing here drew on PBMCs, taken before TCRalphabeta/CD19-depleted stem cell transplant. The origin of the receptors is a boy between 2 and 15 years old with acute lymphoblastic leukemia, due to receive a stem cell transplant. Each CDR3 is given with its conserved first and last residue. The D gene is left open where the match is weak. A row's size may be missing; if present it is once, few, many or a size class.

abundance | j_gene | d_gene | v_gene | CDR3aa | CDR3nt
many | TRBJ1-4 | - | TRBV7-9 | CASSPESGANEKLFF | TGTGCCAGCAGCCCCGAATCGGGGGCAAATGAAAAACTGTTTTTT
many | TRBJ2-1 | TRBD2 | TRBV4-2 | CASSQIPGTSGRREANEQFF | TGTGCCAGCAGCCAAATCCCCGGGACTAGCGGGAGGAGAGAGGCCAATGAGCAGTTCTTC
many | TRBJ2-1 | TRBD2 | TRBV20-1 | CSAPSPSGTYNEQFF | TGCAGTGCTCCTTCCCCTAGCGGTACCTACAATGAGCAGTTCTTC
- | TRBJ1-1 | - | TRBV21-1 | CASSKPDTLDSTEAFF | TGTGCCAGCAGCAAACCGGACACATTAGACAGCACTGAAGCTTTCTTT
few | TRBJ2-1 | TRBD2 | TRBV7-9 | CASSLTSGGMNEQFF | TGTGCCAGCAGCTTGACTAGCGGGGGGATGAATGAGCAGTTCTTC
many | TRBJ1-6 | - | TRBV5-5 | CASSLGQPYNSPLHF | TGTGCCAGCAGCTTGGGACAGCCCTATAATTCACCCCTCCACTTT
many | TRBJ2-1 | - | TRBV5-1 | CASSLGGEAYNEQFF | TGCGCCAGCAGCTTGGGAGGGGAGGCCTACAATGAGCAGTTCTTC
many | TRBJ1-3 | - | TRBV20-1 | CSASDNGHSSGNTIYF | TGCAGTGCTAGTGATAACGGGCACAGCTCTGGAAACACCATATATTTT
many | TRBJ1-2 | TRBD1 | TRBV7-2 | CASSLGGQGSNYGYTF | TGTGCCAGCAGCTTAGGGGGACAGGGGTCCAACTATGGCTACACCTTC
- | TRBJ2-1 | TRBD2 | TRBV18 | CAGSREGLAGGREEQFF | TGTGCCGGCTCACGGGAAGGACTAGCGGGAGGGCGAGAAGAGCAGTTCTTC
many | TRBJ2-5 | TRBD2 | TRBV20-1 | CSARDLLPGLAGEQETQYF | TGCAGTGCTAGAGACCTGCTACCGGGACTAGCGGGGGAACAAGAGACCCAGTACTTC
many | TRBJ2-3 | - | TRBV6-5 | CASSSSSDTQYF | TGTGCCAGCAGTTCCAGCTCAGATACGCAGTATTTT
many | TRBJ2-1 | - | TRBV27 | CASSLGGGHNEQFF | TGTGCCAGCAGTTTAGGCGGGGGCCACAATGAGCAGTTCTTC
many | TRBJ2-7 | - | TRBV15 | CATSRDAGARSYEQYF | TGTGCCACCAGCAGAGATGCCGGGGCCCGATCCTACGAGCAGTACTTC
few | TRBJ1-5 | - | TRBV7-9 | CASSPGTASNQPQHF | TGTGCCAGCAGCCCCGGGACCGCCAGCAATCAGCCCCAGCATTTT
many | TRBJ2-7 | - | TRBV20-1 | CSATRGHSYEQYF | TGCAGTGCTACCCGAGGGCATAGCTACGAGCAGTACTTC
few | TRBJ2-7 | - | TRBV7-8 | CASSLGEIVYEQYF | TGTGCCAGCAGCTTGGGCGAAATAGTCTACGAGCAGTACTTC
few | TRBJ1-1 | - | TRBV9 | CASSVDGGGNTEAFF | TGTGCCAGCAGCGTAGATGGGGGGGGGAACACTGAAGCTTTCTTT
many | TRBJ2-3 | - | TRBV5-1 | CASSSSDTQYF | TGCGCCAGCAGCTCGTCAGATACGCAGTATTTT
many | TRBJ2-5 | - | TRBV20-1 | CSVPPGSQETQYF | TGCAGTGTCCCCCCGGGGTCCCAAGAGACCCAGTACTTC
many | TRBJ2-7 | - | TRBV5-1 | CASSPGPSESYEQYF | TGCGCCAGCAGCCCGGGTCCTAGCGAGTCCTACGAGCAGTACTTC
many | TRBJ2-1 | TRBD2 | TRBV9 | CASSPREVEQFF | TGTGCCAGCAGCCCCCGGGAGGTTGAGCAGTTCTTC
many | TRBJ2-3 | TRBD2 | TRBV6-4 | CASSDGGGDTDTQYF | TGTGCCAGCAGTGATGGCGGGGGGGACACAGATACGCAGTATTTT
- | TRBJ1-3 | - | TRBV27 | CASSLSAGGNTIYF | TGTGCCAGCAGTTTATCGGCAGGGGGAAACACCATATATTTT
many | TRBJ2-7 | TRBD2 | TRBV7-2 | CASSLELAGFYEQYF | TGTGCCAGCAGCTTAGAACTAGCGGGGTTCTACGAGCAGTACTTC
many | TRBJ2-7 | TRBD2 | TRBV29-1 | CSVEWLAGGGGEQYF | TGCAGCGTTGAGTGGCTAGCGGGAGGCGGAGGCGAGCAGTACTTC
few | TRBJ1-2 | - | TRBV3-1 | CASSQGLMTGNYGYTF | TGTGCCAGCAGCCAAGGGTTAATGACGGGGAACTATGGCTACACCTTC
many | TRBJ2-2 | - | TRBV20-1 | CSVPLAGGELFF | TGCAGTGTTCCCCTCGCCGGCGGGGAGCTGTTTTTT
many | TRBJ2-3 | - | TRBV28 | CASSLVPFDTQYF | TGTGCCAGCAGTTTGGTCCCATTTGATACGCAGTATTTT
many | TRBJ1-4 | - | TRBV7-2 | CASSLGGSTTNEKLFF | TGTGCCAGCAGCTTAGGAGGGTCAACAACTAATGAAAAACTGTTTTTT
many | TRBJ2-3 | - | TRBV7-9 | CASSLRQGTDTQYF | TGTGCCAGCAGCTTACGACAGGGCACAGATACGCAGTATTTT
many | TRBJ2-2 | TRBD1 | TRBV19 | CASSPGQAGELFF | TGTGCCAGTAGTCCAGGACAGGCCGGGGAGCTGTTTTTT
- | TRBJ1-5 | - | TRBV6-6 | CASGLSNQPQHF | TGTGCCAGCGGTCTAAGCAATCAGCCCCAGCATTTT
many | TRBJ1-3 | - | TRBV12-3/TRBV12-4 | CASSPPRSTRNTIYF | TGTGCCAGCAGTCCACCTCGATCCACCCGGAACACCATATATTTT
few | TRBJ2-3 | TRBD2 | TRBV20-1 | CSAKRTSGGSSTDTQYF | TGCAGTGCTAAGAGGACTAGCGGGGGATCTAGCACAGATACGCAGTATTTT
many | TRBJ2-7 | - | TRBV29-1 | CSVEGAGNKQYF | TGCAGCGTTGAAGGGGCGGGGAATAAGCAGTACTTC
few | TRBJ1-2 | TRBD1 | TRBV18 | CASSPQQGANGYTF | TGTGCCAGCTCACCACAACAGGGGGCGAATGGCTACACCTTC
- | TRBJ1-1 | - | TRBV28 | CASSLLWGEAFF | TGTGCCAGCAGTTTGTTATGGGGTGAAGCTTTCTTT
many | TRBJ2-7 | TRBD1 | TRBV28 | CASSSRGRHEQYF | TGTGCCAGCAGCTCCAGGGGGCGCCACGAGCAGTACTTC
few | TRBJ2-3 | - | TRBV25-1 | CASRRTDQPDTQYF | TGTGCCAGCAGAAGGACAGACCAACCAGATACGCAGTATTTT
many | TRBJ2-1 | - | TRBV12-3/TRBV12-4 | CASSFLGSYNEQFF | TGTGCCAGCAGTTTTTTAGGGAGCTACAATGAGCAGTTCTTC
many | TRBJ2-1 | - | TRBV4-1 | CASSQVLTSWEFF | TGCGCCAGCAGCCAAGTCCTGACTAGTTGGGAGTTCTTC
many | TRBJ1-2 | - | TRBV29-1 | CSVVRSNYGYTF | TGCAGCGTTGTCCGGTCTAACTATGGCTACACCTTC
many | TRBJ2-3 | - | TRBV28 | CASSPLGLRSDTQYF | TGTGCCAGCAGCCCGCTTGGCCTCCGATCGGATACGCAGTATTTT
many | TRBJ2-1 | - | TRBV18 | CASSRRVPRLSYNEQFF | TGTGCCAGCTCACGTAGAGTCCCAAGGTTGAGCTACAATGAGCAGTTCTTC
many | TRBJ2-3 | - | TRBV7-6 | CASSSIYLTGSTDTQYF | TGTGCCAGCAGCTCCATCTACTTGACAGGTAGCACAGATACGCAGTATTTT
few | TRBJ2-7 | TRBD1 | TRBV20-1 | CRAGGLTYEQYF | TGCAGGGCAGGGGGCTTAACCTACGAGCAGTACTTC
few | TRBJ2-1 | - | TRBV19 | CASSILIRVHEQFF | TGTGCCAGTAGTATTTTAATTCGGGTCCATGAGCAGTTCTTC
- | TRBJ2-3 | TRBD2 | TRBV15 | CATSSGLAGISTDTQYF | TGTGCCACCAGCTCAGGACTAGCGGGTATCAGCACAGATACGCAGTATTTT
many | TRBJ1-5 | - | TRBV5-6 | CASSYSPDRNYQPQHF | TGTGCCAGCAGCTATTCCCCTGACAGGAACTATCAGCCCCAGCATTTT
many | TRBJ2-1 | TRBD1 | TRBV27 | CASSPGTDNYNEQFF | TGTGCCAGCAGTCCCGGGACAGATAATTACAATGAGCAGTTCTTC
few | TRBJ2-5 | TRBD2 | TRBV5-1 | CASSLRLAGDLQETQYF | TGCGCCAGCAGCTTGCGGCTAGCGGGAGACCTCCAAGAGACCCAGTACTTC
few | TRBJ2-3 | TRBD2 | TRBV3-1 | CASSTGLGKLAGGPHTQYF | TGTGCCAGCAGCACCGGGCTAGGAAAACTAGCGGGAGGGCCGCATACGCAGTATTTT
many | TRBJ2-3 | TRBD2 | TRBV6-2/TRBV6-3 | CASSYGRGPQGTDTQYF | TGTGCCAGCAGTTACGGGAGGGGACCCCAGGGCACAGATACGCAGTATTTT
many | TRBJ2-2 | TRBD2 | TRBV24-1 | CATSVPTGGGAAGELFF | TGTGCCACCAGTGTCCCCACGGGCGGGGGGGCCGCCGGGGAGCTGTTTTTT
- | TRBJ2-1 | TRBD2 | TRBV5-1 | CASSFSGSRYNEQFF | TGCGCCAGCAGCTTTAGCGGGAGTAGGTACAATGAGCAGTTCTTC
few | TRBJ2-1 | TRBD2 | TRBV27 | CASSSWTSGPYNEQFF | TGTGCCAGCAGTTCCTGGACTAGCGGGCCTTACAATGAGCAGTTCTTC
many | TRBJ2-1 | - | TRBV7-9 | CASSLDYSYNEQFF | TGTGCCAGCAGCTTGGACTACTCCTACAATGAGCAGTTCTTC
- | TRBJ1-1 | TRBD1 | TRBV5-6 | CASSLGGTGDTEAFF | TGTGCCAGCAGCTTGGGAGGAACAGGGGACACTGAAGCTTTCTTT